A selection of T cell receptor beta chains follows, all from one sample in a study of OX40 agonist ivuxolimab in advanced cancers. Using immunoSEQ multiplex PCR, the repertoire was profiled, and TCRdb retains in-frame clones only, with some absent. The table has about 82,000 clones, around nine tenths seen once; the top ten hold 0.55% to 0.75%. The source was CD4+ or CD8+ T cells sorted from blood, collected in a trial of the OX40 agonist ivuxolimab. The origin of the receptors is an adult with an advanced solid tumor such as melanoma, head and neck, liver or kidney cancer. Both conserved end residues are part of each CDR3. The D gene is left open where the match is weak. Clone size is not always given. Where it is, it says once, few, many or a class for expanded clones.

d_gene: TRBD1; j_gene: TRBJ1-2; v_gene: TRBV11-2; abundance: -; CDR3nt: TGTGCCAGCAGCTTAGATTCGAGACAGGGGGCTGAAGGCTACACCTTC; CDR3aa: CASSLDSRQGAEGYTF
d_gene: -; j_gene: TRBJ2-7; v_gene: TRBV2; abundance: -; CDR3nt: TGTGCCAGCAGTGATCCGTCCGTTGGGTACGAGCAGTACTTC; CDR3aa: CASSDPSVGYEQYF
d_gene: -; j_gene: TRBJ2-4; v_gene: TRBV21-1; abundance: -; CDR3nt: TGTGCCAGCAGCAGATCGTCAGTTTTCAAAAACATTCAGTACTTC; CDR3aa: CASSRSSVFKNIQYF
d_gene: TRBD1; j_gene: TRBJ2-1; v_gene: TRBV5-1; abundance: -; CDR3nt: TGCGCCAGCAGCTTGGAGGGGGCAGGCAATGAGCAGTTCTTC; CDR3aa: CASSLEGAGNEQFF
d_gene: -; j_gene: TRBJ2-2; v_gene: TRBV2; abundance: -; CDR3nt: TGTGCCAGCAGCTTTAACTCGGAGGAGCCGTTTTTT; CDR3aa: CASSFNSEEPFF
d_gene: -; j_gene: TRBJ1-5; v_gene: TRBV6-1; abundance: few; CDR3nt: TGTGCCAGCAGTGAAGAACAGTATAGCAATCAGCCCCAGCATTTT; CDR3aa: CASSEEQYSNQPQHF
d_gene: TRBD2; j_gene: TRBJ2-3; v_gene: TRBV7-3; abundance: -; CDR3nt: TGTGCCAGCAGCCCTGCGGGGGGACGCACAGATACGCAGTATTTT; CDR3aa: CASSPAGGRTDTQYF
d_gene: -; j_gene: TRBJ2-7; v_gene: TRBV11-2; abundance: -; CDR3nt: TGTGCCAGCAGAGAGAACTCCTACGAGCAGTACTTC; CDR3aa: CASRENSYEQYF
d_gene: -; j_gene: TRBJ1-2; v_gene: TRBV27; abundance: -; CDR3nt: TGTGCCAGCAGTTTTAGTGGAGGTGACGGCTACACCTTC; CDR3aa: CASSFSGGDGYTF
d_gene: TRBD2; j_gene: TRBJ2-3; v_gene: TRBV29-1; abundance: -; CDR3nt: TGCAGCGTTGTAGCGGGGGGCACATATACGCAGTATTTT; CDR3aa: CSVVAGGTYTQYF
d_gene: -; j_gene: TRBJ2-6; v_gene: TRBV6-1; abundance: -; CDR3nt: TGTGCCAGCAGTGAATTACGGGTGTCTGGGGCCAACGTCCTGACTTTC; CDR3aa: CASSELRVSGANVLTF
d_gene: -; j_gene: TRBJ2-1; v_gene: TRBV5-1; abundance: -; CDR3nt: TGCGCCAGCAGCGAAAGGGTCCAGTCGGGGGACAATGAGCAGTTCTTC; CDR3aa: CASSERVQSGDNEQFF
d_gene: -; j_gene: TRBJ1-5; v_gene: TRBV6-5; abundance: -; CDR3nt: TGTGCCAGCAAGACCGGTGATCAGCCCCAGCATTTT; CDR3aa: CASKTGDQPQHF
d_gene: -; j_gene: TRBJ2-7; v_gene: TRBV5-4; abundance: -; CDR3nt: TGTGCCAGCAGCTCCTCTCAAGGGCAGGGGAACGAGCAGTACTTC; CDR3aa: CASSSSQGQGNEQYF
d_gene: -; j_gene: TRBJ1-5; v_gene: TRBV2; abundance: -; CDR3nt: TGTGCCAGCAGTGATGGTATCCAGCCCCAGCATTTT; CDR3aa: CASSDGIQPQHF
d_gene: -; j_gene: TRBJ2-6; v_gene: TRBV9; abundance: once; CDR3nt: TGTGCCAGCTCCTCTGGGGCCAACGTCCTGACTTTC; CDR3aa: CASSSGANVLTF
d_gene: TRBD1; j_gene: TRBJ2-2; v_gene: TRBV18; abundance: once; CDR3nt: TGTGCCAGCTCACAGACAGGGCTTACCGGGGAGCTGTTTTTT; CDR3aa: CASSQTGLTGELFF
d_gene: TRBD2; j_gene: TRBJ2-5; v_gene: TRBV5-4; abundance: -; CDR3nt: TGTGCCAGCAGCCTAGCTAGCGGGAGGGCACAACAAGAGACCCAGTACTTC; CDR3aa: CASSLASGRAQQETQYF
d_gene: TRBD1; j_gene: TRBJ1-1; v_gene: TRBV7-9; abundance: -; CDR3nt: TGTGCCAGCAACCCACAGGGGGGTGAAGCTTTCTTT; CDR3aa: CASNPQGGEAFF
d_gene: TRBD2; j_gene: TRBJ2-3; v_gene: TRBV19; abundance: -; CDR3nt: TGTGCCAGTAGGCGAACTAGCGGACTCACAGATACGCAGTATTTT; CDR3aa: CASRRTSGLTDTQYF
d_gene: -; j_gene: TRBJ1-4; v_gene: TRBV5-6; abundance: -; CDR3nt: TGTGCCAGCAGCTTAAGTCGGGGACGTGAAAAACTGTTTTTT; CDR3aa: CASSLSRGREKLFF
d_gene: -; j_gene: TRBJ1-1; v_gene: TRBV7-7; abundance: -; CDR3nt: TGTGCTAGCAGCCTAGGGGAGAACACTGAAGCTTTCTTT; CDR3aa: CASSLGENTEAFF
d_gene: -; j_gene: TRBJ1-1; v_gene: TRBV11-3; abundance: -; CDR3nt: TGTGCCAGCAGCTTAGATCTGTCGATTTCCACTGAAGCTTTCTTT; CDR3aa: CASSLDLSISTEAFF
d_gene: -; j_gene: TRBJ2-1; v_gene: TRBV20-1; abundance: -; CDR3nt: TGCAGTGCCTTCTACAATGAGCAGTTCTTC; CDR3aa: CSAFYNEQFF
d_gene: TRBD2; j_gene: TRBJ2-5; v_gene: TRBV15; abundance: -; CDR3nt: TGTGCCACCAGCGCTGCGGGGGGCCAAGAGACCCAGTACTTC; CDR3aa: CATSAAGGQETQYF
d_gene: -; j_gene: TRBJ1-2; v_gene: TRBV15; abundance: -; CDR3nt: TGTGCCACCAGTCAGACCCTGGGGCTCCCTCACTATGGCTACACCTTC; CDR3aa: CATSQTLGLPHYGYTF
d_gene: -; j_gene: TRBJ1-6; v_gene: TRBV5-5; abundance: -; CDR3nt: TGTGCCAGCAGCTTGGACGGAGGGGGGTATAATTCACCCCTCCACTTT; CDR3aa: CASSLDGGGYNSPLHF
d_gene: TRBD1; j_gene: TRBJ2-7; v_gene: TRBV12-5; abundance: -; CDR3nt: TGTGCTAGTGAGGCCGGGACAGGCTCCTACGAGCAGTACTTC; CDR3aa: CASEAGTGSYEQYF
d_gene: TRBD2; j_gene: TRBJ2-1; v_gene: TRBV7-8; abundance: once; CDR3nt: TGTGCCAGCAGCTTGAGACTAGCGGTAACGCATGAGCAGTTCTTC; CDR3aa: CASSLRLAVTHEQFF
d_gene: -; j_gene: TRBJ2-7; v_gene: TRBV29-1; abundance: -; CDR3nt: TGCAGCGTACGCCCGCCAGGGGGGACCTTCTACGAGCAGTACTTC; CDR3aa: CSVRPPGGTFYEQYF
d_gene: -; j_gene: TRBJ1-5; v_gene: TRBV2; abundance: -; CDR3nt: TGTGCCAGCAGTGACAGGAATCAGCCCCAGCATTTT; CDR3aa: CASSDRNQPQHF
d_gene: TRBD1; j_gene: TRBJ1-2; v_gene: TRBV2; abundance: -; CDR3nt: TGTGCCAGCTCAGGGCAGGGGGCTGACTATGGCTACACCTTC; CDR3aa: CASSGQGADYGYTF
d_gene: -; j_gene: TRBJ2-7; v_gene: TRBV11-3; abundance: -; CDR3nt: TGTGCCAGCAGCCCAAGTAGCGGAGGGGGGTACGAGCAGTACTTC; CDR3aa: CASSPSSGGGYEQYF
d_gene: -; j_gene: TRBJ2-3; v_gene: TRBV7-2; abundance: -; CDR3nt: TGTGCCAGCAGCCGCCCTACGGACTCTAGCACAGATACGCAGTATTTT; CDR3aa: CASSRPTDSSTDTQYF
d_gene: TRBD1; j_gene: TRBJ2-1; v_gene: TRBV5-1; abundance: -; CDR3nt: TGCGCCAGCAGCCTTACAGGGGCCTACAATGAGCAGTTCTTC; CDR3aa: CASSLTGAYNEQFF
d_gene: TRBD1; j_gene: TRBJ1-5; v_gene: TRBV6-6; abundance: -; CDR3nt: TGTGCCAGCAGTCCGGGACAGATTAGCAATCAGCCCCAGCATTTT; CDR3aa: CASSPGQISNQPQHF
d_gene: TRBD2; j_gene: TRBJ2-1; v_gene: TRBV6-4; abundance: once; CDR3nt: TGTGCCAGCAGTGAGCTAGCGGGAGGGGGCCATGAGCAGTTCTTC; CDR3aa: CASSELAGGGHEQFF
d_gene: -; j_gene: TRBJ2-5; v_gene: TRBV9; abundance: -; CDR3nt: TGTGCCAGCAGCCCTGGGGAGACCCAGTACTTC; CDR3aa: CASSPGETQYF
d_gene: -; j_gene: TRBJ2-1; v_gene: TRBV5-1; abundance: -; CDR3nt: TGCGCCAGCAGCTTGGTGGGGGATTCCTACAATGAGCAGTTCTTC; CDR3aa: CASSLVGDSYNEQFF
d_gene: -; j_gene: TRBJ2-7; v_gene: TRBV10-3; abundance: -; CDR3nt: TGTGCCATCAGCCTACCCGACAGGTCCTACGAGCAGTACTTC; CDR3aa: CAISLPDRSYEQYF
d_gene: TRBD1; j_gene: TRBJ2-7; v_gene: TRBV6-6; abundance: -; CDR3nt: TGTGCCAGCAGTAACGACGGACAGGGGCAATCCTACGAGCAGTACTTC; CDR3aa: CASSNDGQGQSYEQYF
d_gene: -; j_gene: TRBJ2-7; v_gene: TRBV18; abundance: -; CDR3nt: TGTGCCAGCTCACCACCGAACAGCGGAGGGGGGGCCTACGAGCAGTACTTC; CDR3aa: CASSPPNSGGGAYEQYF
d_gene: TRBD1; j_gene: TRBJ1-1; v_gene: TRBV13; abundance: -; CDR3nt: TGTGCCAGCAGCTTACGTAGGGGGCGAAGGAACACTGAAGCTTTCTTT; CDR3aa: CASSLRRGRRNTEAFF
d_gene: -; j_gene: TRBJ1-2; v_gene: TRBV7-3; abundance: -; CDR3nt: TGTGCCAGCAGCTTATCGGGGGGCCCGGATGGCTACACCTTC; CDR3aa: CASSLSGGPDGYTF
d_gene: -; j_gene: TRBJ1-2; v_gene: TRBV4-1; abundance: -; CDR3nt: TGCGCCAGCAGCCCGTCGGAGGGGTATAACTATGGCTACACCTTC; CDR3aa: CASSPSEGYNYGYTF
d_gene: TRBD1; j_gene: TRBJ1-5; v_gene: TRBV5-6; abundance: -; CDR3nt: TGTGCCAGCAGCTCGAGAGAACAGGGGCTTAGCAATCAGCCCCAGCATTTT; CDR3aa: CASSSREQGLSNQPQHF
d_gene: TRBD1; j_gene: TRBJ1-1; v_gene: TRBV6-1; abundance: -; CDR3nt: TGTGCCAGCAGTTCTCAGGGGGACACTGAAGCTTTCTTT; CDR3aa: CASSSQGDTEAFF
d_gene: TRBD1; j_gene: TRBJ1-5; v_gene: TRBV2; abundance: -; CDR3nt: TGTGCCAGCAGTGAGAATTCAGGGGGCTTACCCCAGCATTTT; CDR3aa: CASSENSGGLPQHF
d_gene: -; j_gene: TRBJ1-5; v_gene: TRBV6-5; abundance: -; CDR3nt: TGTGCCAGCAGCCCCTCGGACGGTAATCAGCCCCAGCATTTT; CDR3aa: CASSPSDGNQPQHF
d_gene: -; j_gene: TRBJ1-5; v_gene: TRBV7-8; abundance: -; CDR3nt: TGTGCCAGCAGCACCTCAGGGGCACTTAGCAATCAGCCCCAGCATTTT; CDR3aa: CASSTSGALSNQPQHF
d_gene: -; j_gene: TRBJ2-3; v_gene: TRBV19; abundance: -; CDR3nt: TGTGCCAGTAGTACGGGCGATAGCACAGATACGCAGTATTTT; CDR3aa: CASSTGDSTDTQYF
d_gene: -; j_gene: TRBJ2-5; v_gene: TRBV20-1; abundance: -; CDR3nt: TGCAGTGCTAATGCGAGAGAGACCCAGTACTTC; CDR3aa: CSANARETQYF